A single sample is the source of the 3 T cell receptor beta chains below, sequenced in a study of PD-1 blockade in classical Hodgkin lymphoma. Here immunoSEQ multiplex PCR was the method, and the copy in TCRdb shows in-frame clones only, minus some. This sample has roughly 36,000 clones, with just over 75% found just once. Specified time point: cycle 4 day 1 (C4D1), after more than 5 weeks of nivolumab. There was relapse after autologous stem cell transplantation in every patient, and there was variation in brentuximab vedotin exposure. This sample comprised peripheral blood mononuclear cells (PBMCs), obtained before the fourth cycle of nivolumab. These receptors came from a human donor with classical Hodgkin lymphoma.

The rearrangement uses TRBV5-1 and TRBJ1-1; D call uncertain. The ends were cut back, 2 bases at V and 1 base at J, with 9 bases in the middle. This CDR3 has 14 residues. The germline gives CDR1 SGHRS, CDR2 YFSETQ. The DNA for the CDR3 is TGCGCCAGCAGCTTTGGGAACAGGAACACTGAAGCTTTCTTT. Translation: CASSFGNRNTEAFF.

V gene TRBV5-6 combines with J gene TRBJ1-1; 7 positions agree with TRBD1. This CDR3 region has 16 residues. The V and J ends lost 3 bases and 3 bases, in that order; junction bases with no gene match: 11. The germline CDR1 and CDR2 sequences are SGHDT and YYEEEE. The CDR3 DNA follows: TGTGCCAGCAGCTCTCCCCCGACAGGGATTCACACTGAAGCTTTCTTT. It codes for CASSSPPTGIHTEAFF.

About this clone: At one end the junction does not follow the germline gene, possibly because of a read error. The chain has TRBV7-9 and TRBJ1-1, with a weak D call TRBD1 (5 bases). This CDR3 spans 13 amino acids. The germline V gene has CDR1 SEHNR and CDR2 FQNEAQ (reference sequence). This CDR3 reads CASSFQGNTEAFF. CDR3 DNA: TGCGCCAGCAGCTTCCAGGGGAACACTGAAGCTTTCTTT.